The next 9 T cell receptor beta chains were all read from a single sample in a study of blood T cell repertoires in COVID-19. Libraries were prepared by immunoSEQ multiplex PCR; TCRdb keeps only in-frame clonotypes and omits some of them. The table records 300,000 to 400,000 clones, 80% to 90% of them present only once. The specimen was PBMCs or T cells enriched from blood (not recorded which). Receptor source: a woman in her forties with acute COVID-19.

V and J are TRBV5-1 and TRBJ2-1; 9 bases are a match to TRBD2. Germline V gene data show CDR1 as SGHRS and CDR2 as YFSETQ. J was trimmed by 10 bases and V by 0 bases; bases with no gene match: 14. The CDR3 has 17 residues. The chain's CDR3 is CASSLVAGGPSLDEQFF. As DNA, the CDR3 is TGCGCCAGCAGCTTGGTTGCGGGAGGGCCCTCTTTGGACGAGCAGTTCTTC.

This clone came up many times. V gene TRBV25-1 combines with J gene TRBJ2-7; a weak D match, TRBD1 (6 bases). CDR3 length: 13 amino acids. Trimming cost V 6 bases and J 3 bases, with 12 bases left between them. Germline loops: CDR1 MGHDK, CDR2 SYGVNS. CDR3 amino acids: CASRDSVYYEQYF. In DNA, the CDR3 is TGTGCCAGCAGGGACAGCGTATACTACGAGCAGTACTTC.

V usage is TRBV5-6 and J usage is TRBJ1-3; D not certain. From germline, CDR1 is SGHDT and CDR2 YYEEEE. The CDR3 length is 16 residues. Trimming took 0 bases from V and 0 from J, leaving 10 bases between them. Here the CDR3 DNA reads TGTGCCAGCAGCTTGGGCCCGGGAAACTCTGGAAACACCATATATTTT. Translating it yields CASSLGPGNSGNTIYF. The full variable domain, in which reference TRBV5-6 and TRBJ1-3 provide the parts outside the CDR3, is DAGVTQSPTHLIKTRGQQVTLRCSPKSGHDTVSWYQQALGQGPQFIFQYYEEEERQRGNFPDRFSGHQFPNYSSELNVNALLLGDSALYLCASSLGPGNSGNTIYFGEGSWLTVV.

This chain joins TRBV2 and TRBJ2-2, with D maybe TRBD1 (6 bases). This CDR3 contains 12 residues. V shed 7 bases and J shed 6 bases, with 9 bases lying between them. Germline V gives CDR1 SNHLY, CDR2 FYNNEI. CDR3 bases: TGTGCCAGCACTCAGGGGTCCGGGGAGCTGTTTTTT. Its translation is CASTQGSGELFF.

This clone was seen a handful of times. The CDR3 coding sequence is TGCGCCAGCAGCCAAACGGGACTAGGGGGCTACACCTTC. Its protein is CASSQTGLGGYTF. V gene TRBV4-3 combines with J gene TRBJ1-2; D possibly corresponds to TRBD1 (5 bases). CDR3 size: 13 residues. Deletions cut 2 bases from V and 8 bases from J, with 12 bases between. CDR1 and CDR2 (germline): LGHNA, YSLEER.

This clone was recorded only once. The genes are TRBV6-1 and TRBJ2-3; 8 bases fit TRBD2. Germline V gene sequence: CDR1 MNHNS, CDR2 SASEGT. Trimming removed 3 bases from V and 6 bases from J; junction bases left unmatched: 5. This CDR3 contains 14 residues. The CDR3 region is CASSDGRGWDTQYF. In DNA form, the CDR3 reads TGTGCCAGCAGTGACGGGAGGGGGTGGGATACGCAGTATTTT.

The V and J genes are TRBV7-9 and TRBJ2-1; D call uncertain. The CDR3 length is 16 residues. CDR1 is SEHNR, CDR2 FQNEAQ, per germline (reference sequence). Trimming stripped 3 bases from V and 3 bases from J, with 15 bases between. CDR3 bases: TGTGCCAGCAGCTTTCTTCCTAGTTCTCGCTACAATGAGCAGTTCTTC. Amino acids: CASSFLPSSRYNEQFF.

The chain couples TRBV5-6 to TRBJ2-1, with 8 positions matching TRBD2. V was pared by 3 bases and J by 2 bases, with 10 bases of the junction left unmatched. This CDR3 contains 17 residues. The germline V gene encodes CDR1 SGHDT and CDR2 YYEEEE. The DNA of the CDR3 is TGTGCCAGCAGCTGGGGGATAGCGGGAAGTACCTACAATGAGCAGTTCTTC. Translated, it gives CASSWGIAGSTYNEQFF.

The CDR3 protein is CASSNQGGQPQHF. CDR3 in DNA: TGTGCCAGTAGTAACCAGGGAGGACAGCCCCAGCATTTT. The genes are TRBV19 and TRBJ1-5; weak D call: TRBD1 (5 bases). The germline gives CDR1 LNHDA, CDR2 SQIVND (reference sequence). The germline V and J ends were trimmed by 4 bases and 7 bases, with 11 bases remaining between them. The CDR3 has 13 amino acids.